Listed here are 5 T cell receptor beta chains from one sample, sequenced in a study of blood T cells in healthy people across ages. A sample-barcoded 5' primer and a J-beta primer mix were used in a second PCR of about 6 to 11 cycles. TCRdb ran MiXCR on the 5' RACE reads and lists one entry per CDR3 protein. Among approximately 1.5 million distinct CDR3 sequences listed, approximately 32% were seen once. The sample taken for sequencing was blood. The receptors originated from a woman younger than 45 in good health.

In this sample, this clonotype turned up a few times. The chain combines TRBV5-6 with TRBJ2-1; TRBD1 or TRBD2 may be the D gene (5 bases each). The CDR3 is made up of 11 amino acids. Germline-derived CDR1 and CDR2 are SGHDT and YYEEEE. Trimming stripped 5 bases from V and 11 bases from J, with 11 bases between. The CDR3 region is CASSAGGQQFF. The CDR3 DNA sequence: TGTGCCAGCAGTGCTGGGGGACAGCAGTTCTTC.

This clonotype was seen once. One end of the junction varies from germline; a read error may be responsible. This chain uses TRBV7-9 with TRBJ2-1; 9 bases map to TRBD2. The CDR3 is made up of 15 amino acids. Per germline, CDR1 SEHNR and CDR2 FQNEAQ (reference sequence). CDR3 sequence reads: CASRSLTSGYNGQFF. The CDR3 DNA reads TGTGCCAGCAGGTCCTTGACTAGCGGTTACAATGGGCAGTTCTTC.

The V gene is TRBV19, the J gene TRBJ1-1; TRBD1 matches 10 bases. The CDR3 runs 14 residues. Trimming at V came to 5 bases and at J to 6 bases, leaving 6 bases not matched to a gene. Germline CDR1 reads LNHDA; CDR2 reads SQIVND (reference sequence). Written as DNA, the CDR3 is TGTGCCAGTAGTTTCGGGACAGGGGCGTCTGAAGCTTTCTTT. It translates to CASSFGTGASEAFF.

This chain connects TRBV29-1 to TRBJ2-7; D tentatively reads TRBD1 or TRBD2 (5 bases each). The germline CDR1 and CDR2 sequences are SQVTM and ANQGSEA. CDR3 length equals 15 residues. The V end was cut by 6 bases, the J end by 7 bases, with 25 bases between. The CDR3: CSVVSGTRIHNEQYF. The CDR3 bases are TGCAGCGTGGTCTCAGGGACCCGGATCCACAATGAGCAGTACTTC.

Only a few counts were recorded for this clonotype. CDR3 loop: CASSQGSLNMYNEQFF. CDR3 sequence (DNA): TGTGCCAGCAGCCAAGGGTCTCTGAACATGTACAATGAGCAGTTCTTC. V is TRBV4-2 and J is TRBJ2-1; D is unresolved. Germline V lookup: CDR1 LGHNA, CDR2 YNFKEQ. The CDR3 has 16 residues. Trimming removed 1 base from V and 4 bases from J, with 14 bases in between.